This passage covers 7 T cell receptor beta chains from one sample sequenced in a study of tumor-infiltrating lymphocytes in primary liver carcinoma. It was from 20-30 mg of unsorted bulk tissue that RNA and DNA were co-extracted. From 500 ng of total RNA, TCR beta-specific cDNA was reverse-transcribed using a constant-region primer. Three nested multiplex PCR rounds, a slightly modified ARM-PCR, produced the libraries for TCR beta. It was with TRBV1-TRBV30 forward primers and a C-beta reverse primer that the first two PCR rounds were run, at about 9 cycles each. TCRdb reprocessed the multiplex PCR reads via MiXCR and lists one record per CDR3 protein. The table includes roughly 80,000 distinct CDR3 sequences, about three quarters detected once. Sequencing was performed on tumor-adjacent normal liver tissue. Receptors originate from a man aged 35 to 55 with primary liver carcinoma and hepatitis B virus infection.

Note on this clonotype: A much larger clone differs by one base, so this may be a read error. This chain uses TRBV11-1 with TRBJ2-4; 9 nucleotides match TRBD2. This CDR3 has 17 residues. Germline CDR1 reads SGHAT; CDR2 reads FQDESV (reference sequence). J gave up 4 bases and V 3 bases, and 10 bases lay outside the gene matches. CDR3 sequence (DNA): TGTGCCAGCAGCTTTCCCGGGGCTAGCGGGAAGAAAAACATTCAGTACTTC. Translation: CASSFPGASGKKNIQYF.

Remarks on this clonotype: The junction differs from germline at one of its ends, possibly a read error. In DNA, the CDR3 is TGCGCCAGCAGCCAAACGTTTAGTGAGCAGTCCTTC. Encoded protein: CASSQTFSEQSF. The rearrangement uses TRBV4-1 and TRBJ2-1; no firm D call. The CDR3 runs to 12 residues. Germline V gene lookup returns CDR1 MGHRA and CDR2 YSYEKL.

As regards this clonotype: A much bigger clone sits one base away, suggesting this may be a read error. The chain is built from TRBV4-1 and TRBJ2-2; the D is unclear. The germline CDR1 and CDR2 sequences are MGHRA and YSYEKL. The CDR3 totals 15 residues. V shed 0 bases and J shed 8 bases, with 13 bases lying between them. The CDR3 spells CASSQDLSRAGELFF. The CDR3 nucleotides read TGCGCCAGCAGCCAAGACCTAAGCAGAGCGGGGGAGCTGTTTTTT.

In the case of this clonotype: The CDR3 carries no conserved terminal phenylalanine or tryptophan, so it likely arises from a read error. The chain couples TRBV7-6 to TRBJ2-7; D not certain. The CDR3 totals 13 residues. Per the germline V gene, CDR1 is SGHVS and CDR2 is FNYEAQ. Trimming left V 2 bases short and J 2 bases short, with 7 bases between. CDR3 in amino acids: CASSLTQAYEQYS. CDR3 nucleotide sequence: TGTGCCAGCAGCTTAACTCAAGCCTACGAGCAGTACTCC.

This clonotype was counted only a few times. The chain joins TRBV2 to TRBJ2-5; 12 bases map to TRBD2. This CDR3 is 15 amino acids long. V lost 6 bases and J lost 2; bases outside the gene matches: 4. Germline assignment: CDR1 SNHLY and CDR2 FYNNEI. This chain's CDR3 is CASRRLAGEQETQYF. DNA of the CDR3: TGTGCCAGCAGAAGACTAGCGGGAGAACAAGAGACCCAGTACTTC.

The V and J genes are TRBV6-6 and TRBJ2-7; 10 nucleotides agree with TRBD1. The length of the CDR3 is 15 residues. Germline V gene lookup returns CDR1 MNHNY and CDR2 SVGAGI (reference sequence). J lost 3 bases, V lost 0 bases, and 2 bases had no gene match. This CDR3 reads CASSYSGTGDYEQYF. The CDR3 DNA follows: TGTGCCAGCAGTTACTCAGGGACAGGGGACTACGAGCAGTACTTC.

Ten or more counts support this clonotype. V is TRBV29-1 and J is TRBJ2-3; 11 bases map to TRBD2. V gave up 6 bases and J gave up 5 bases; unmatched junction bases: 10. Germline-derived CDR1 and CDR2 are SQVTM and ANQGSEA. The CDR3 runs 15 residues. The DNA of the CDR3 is TGCAGCGTCTCCGGGACTAGCGGTCGGGGAGATACGCAGTATTTT. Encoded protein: CSVSGTSGRGDTQYF.